The clone carrying this T cell receptor beta chain was seen more than once but under ten times. What it binds is not known. The data are from a study of T cell repertoires in cytomegalovirus infection. Across the whole study: An indication of both CMV infection and matching HLA type came from public TCR beta signatures. Notes on the study in general: In two of eight donors, the top clonotype was HLA-C-restricted CMV-specific.

V was cut by 4 bases and J by 9 bases, with 13 bases left in between. The CDR3 has 13 amino acids. MiXCR was run by TCRdb on the reads, yielding one entry per CDR3 protein. The sample lists roughly 920,000 distinct CDR3 sequences; about a third were seen once. This TCR was sampled from a human donor in good health (CMV status not recorded). Some clones in this sample may be carry-over from other donors' samples. V is TRBV12-3 or TRBV12-4 and J is TRBJ2-1, with a possible D match to TRBD1 (6 bases). Material: cultured CD8+ T cells from PBMCs, obtained from culture after CMV antigen stimulation. Here the CDR3 reads CASSYPIGGEQFF. Written as DNA, the CDR3 is TGTGCCAGCAGTTACCCCATAGGGGGTGAGCAGTTCTTC.